This T cell receptor beta chain originates from a study of T cell repertoires in cytomegalovirus infection. Study-level information: Indicated by public TCR beta signatures were CMV infection and matching HLA type.

The J segment lost 6 bases and the V segment lost 7 bases, leaving 9 bases of the junction unmatched. CDR1 is LNHDA and CDR2 is SQIVND in the germline V gene (reference sequence). The CDR3 length is 15 residues. TCRdb independently ran MiXCR on the reads; one entry per CDR3 protein. The sample shows under 50,000 distinct CDR3 sequences, 20% to 25% of them seen only once. Whole-study results and caveats: Accumulated public TCR beta family frequency recognized individuals carrying CMV together with the relevant HLA. HLA-C-restricted CMV clonotypes gave the most frequent clonotype in two of eight donors.

This clonotype was recorded at least ten times. Its antigen remains unknown. This clonotype was obtained from a human donor in good health (CMV status not recorded). Some clones in this sample may be carry-over from other donors' samples. The sample comprised PBMCs, sequenced either directly or after in vitro stimulation (not recorded which). V is TRBV19 and J is TRBJ1-6, with TRBD1 matching 7 bases. The DNA of the CDR3 is TGTGCCAGTACCACCCACAGGGGACCTAATTCACCCCTCCACTTT. Translated, it gives CASTTHRGPNSPLHF. The complete variable domain, with remaining parts taken from reference TRBV19 and TRBJ1-6, reads DGGITQSPKYLFRKEGQNVTLSCEQNLNHDAMYWYRQDPGQGLRLIYYSQIVNDFQKGDIAEGYSVSREKKESFPLTVTSAQKNPTAFYLCASTTHRGPNSPLHFGNGTRLTVT.